The rows below give T cell receptor beta chains drawn from one sample of a study of cytomegalovirus exposure and HLA in healthy donors. Profiled with immunoSEQ multiplex PCR; TCRdb holds only in-frame clones, not every one. The sample table sets out some 110,000 clones. The specimen sequenced was PBMCs. The receptors here all came from a man aged 40-49 years in good health and CMV-seropositive. CDR3s include the opening cysteine and the closing phenylalanine or tryptophan. The D gene is left open where the match is weak.

J,V,D,CDR3,DNA
TRBJ2-7,TRBV19,TRBD2,CASSLWTSGRAREQYF,TGTGCCAGTAGTCTCTGGACTAGCGGGAGGGCCAGGGAGCAGTACTTC
TRBJ2-1,TRBV7-8,TRBD2,CASSLGFLAGGSYNEQFF,TGTGCCAGCAGCTTAGGCTTCCTAGCGGGAGGGTCCTACAATGAGCAGTTCTTC
TRBJ2-7,TRBV30,TRBD2,CAWRETSTFEQYF,TGTGCCTGGAGGGAGACTAGCACATTCGAGCAGTACTTC
TRBJ2-3,TRBV11-2,.,CASSLGASTDTQYF,TGTGCCAGCAGCTTAGGGGCTAGCACAGATACGCAGTATTTT
TRBJ2-5,TRBV4-1,TRBD1,CASSQDPPDRGETQYF,TGCGCCAGCAGCCAAGATCCCCCGGACAGGGGGGAGACCCAGTACTTC
TRBJ2-7,TRBV27,TRBD1,CASSTTFPGQGTREQYF,TGTGCCAGCAGTACCACCTTTCCGGGACAGGGGACTCGCGAGCAGTACTTC
TRBJ1-2,TRBV29-1,.,CSVKPAAGINYGYTF,TGCAGCGTTAAACCGGCGGCAGGGATAAACTATGGCTACACCTTC
TRBJ1-1,TRBV5-6,.,CASSKLGIKGGNTEAFF,TGTGCCAGCAGCAAACTCGGGATCAAGGGTGGGAACACTGAAGCTTTCTTT
TRBJ2-5,TRBV7-2,TRBD2,CASSFGTSNPAQYF,TGTGCCAGCAGCTTCGGGACTAGCAACCCCGCGCAGTACTTC
TRBJ2-2,TRBV4-1,TRBD1,CASSQFDGTGANTGELFF,TGCGCCAGCAGCCAATTCGACGGGACAGGCGCGAACACCGGGGAGCTGTTTTTT
TRBJ1-2,TRBV6-5,.,CASRTGGYGYTF,TGTGCCAGCAGAACAGGTGGCTATGGCTACACCTTC
TRBJ2-1,TRBV14,TRBD2,CASRPPGAGSNEQFF,TGTGCCAGCAGGCCTCCAGGAGCGGGATCGAATGAGCAGTTCTTC
TRBJ2-1,TRBV6-6,TRBD2,CASRMTSGYNEQFF,TGTGCCAGCAGAATGACTAGCGGCTACAATGAGCAGTTCTTC
TRBJ2-1,TRBV30,TRBD2,CAWGLGGRNEQFF,TGTGCCTGGGGACTGGGGGGGAGGAATGAGCAGTTCTTC
TRBJ1-2,TRBV19,.,CASSMRTVFYGYTF,TGTGCCAGTAGTATGAGGACAGTTTTCTATGGCTACACCTTC
TRBJ2-1,TRBV7-8,TRBD2,CASSLGGSGSSNEQFF,TGTGCCAGCAGCTTAGGTGGTAGCGGGAGTTCAAATGAGCAGTTCTTC
TRBJ2-1,TRBV11-2,TRBD2,CASSPYRGIAGVEQFF,TGTGCCAGCAGCCCCTATCGGGGGATAGCGGGAGTTGAGCAGTTCTTC
TRBJ1-5,TRBV7-9,.,CASSLARGDQPQHF,TGTGCCAGCAGCTTAGCGCGGGGAGATCAGCCCCAGCATTTT
TRBJ1-5,TRBV7-2,.,CASSSDWLYQPQHF,TGTGCCAGCAGCTCGGACTGGTTGTATCAGCCCCAGCATTTT
TRBJ1-4,TRBV7-9,.,CASSGGIMEKLFF,TGTGCCAGCAGCGGGGGCATCATGGAAAAACTGTTTTTT
TRBJ1-2,TRBV5-1,.,CASRTGQSYGYTF,TGCGCCAGCAGGACGGGACAATCTTATGGCTACACCTTC
TRBJ1-4,TRBV30,.,CAWKKLDRTNEKLFF,TGTGCCTGGAAAAAATTGGACAGAACTAATGAAAAACTGTTTTTT
TRBJ1-5,TRBV27,TRBD1,CASGQGSTNQPQHF,TGTGCCAGCGGACAGGGTTCAACTAATCAGCCCCAGCATTTT
TRBJ1-6,TRBV30,.,CAWSDNLLRVYSPLHF,TGTGCCTGGAGCGACAACCTACTTAGAGTGTATTCACCCCTCCACTTT
TRBJ1-4,TRBV7-2,.,CASSLDEKLFF,TGTGCCAGCAGCCTCGATGAAAAACTGTTTTTT
TRBJ1-2,TRBV6-5,.,CASSQGYGYTF,TGTGCCAGCAGCCAGGGCTATGGCTACACCTTC
TRBJ1-5,TRBV27,TRBD1,CASSPGQLFNQPQHF,TGTGCCAGCAGTCCGGGACAGCTATTCAATCAGCCCCAGCATTTT
TRBJ2-7,TRBV28,TRBD1,CASRRTGPYEQYF,TGTGCCAGTCGGCGGACAGGGCCCTACGAGCAGTACTTC
TRBJ2-2,TRBV29-1,TRBD1,CSVGGKPGQGTNTGELFF,TGCAGCGTTGGGGGTAAACCGGGACAGGGGACGAACACCGGGGAGCTGTTTTTT
TRBJ2-2,TRBV11-3,.,CASSPTGIVAGELFF,TGTGCCAGCAGCCCTACAGGGATCGTTGCCGGGGAGCTGTTTTTT
TRBJ2-7,TRBV6-5,.,CASSKELASSYEQYF,TGTGCCAGCAGTAAGGAGCTGGCAAGCTCCTACGAGCAGTACTTC
TRBJ1-1,TRBV7-7,.,CASADTLQGETEAFF,TGTGCTAGTGCTGACACACTACAGGGCGAGACTGAAGCTTTCTTT
TRBJ2-7,TRBV5-1,TRBD2,CASSLFASGGYDQEQYF,TGCGCCAGCAGCTTGTTCGCTAGCGGGGGGTATGATCAGGAGCAGTACTTC
TRBJ2-1,TRBV19,.,CASSTSNRDNEQFF,TGTGCCAGTAGTACCTCCAATCGAGACAATGAGCAGTTCTTC
TRBJ1-2,TRBV10-2,TRBD1,CASSESAWDSRGYTF,TGCGCCAGCAGTGAGTCCGCATGGGACAGTAGGGGCTACACCTTC
TRBJ2-6,TRBV11-1,.,CASSFGFDAGSRANVLTF,TGTGCCAGCAGCTTCGGTTTCGATGCAGGGTCTAGGGCCAACGTCCTGACTTTC
TRBJ2-2,TRBV11-3,TRBD1,CASSSRTGNTGELFF,TGTGCCAGCAGCTCCCGGACAGGGAACACCGGGGAGCTGTTTTTT
TRBJ2-7,TRBV5-1,.,CASSLAGRGPYEQYF,TGCGCCAGCAGCTTGGCGGGGCGGGGACCCTACGAGCAGTACTTC
TRBJ2-3,TRBV6-5,TRBD2,CASNSGRFTDTQYF,TGTGCCAGCAATTCCGGGAGGTTCACAGATACGCAGTATTTT
TRBJ2-1,TRBV5-1,.,CASSFTAGSIEQFF,TGCGCCAGCAGCTTTACGGCGGGAAGTATTGAGCAGTTCTTC
TRBJ2-7,TRBV4-1,.,CASSQDVLVNYEQYF,TGCGCCAGCAGCCAAGATGTCCTAGTTAACTACGAGCAGTACTTC
TRBJ1-5,TRBV14,.,CASSRGGQPQHF,TGTGCCAGCAGCAGGGGAGGGCAGCCCCAGCATTTT